The following is a T cell receptor (beta chain) sequence with its context. What it recognizes is unknown. The record originates from a study of blood T cells in healthy people across ages. Study-wide points: Across the age range, TCR beta diversity per million T cells fell in a roughly linear way. Naive T cell percentage showed a strong correlation with the diversity of TCR beta. Expanded clonotype changes were possibly confounded by unknown donor CMV status.

Each individual donor underwent a draw of ten milliliters of peripheral blood. Together with a sample-barcoded 5' primer, a J-beta primer mix was included in a second PCR lasting roughly 6 to 12 cycles. TCRdb re-derived calls from the 5' RACE reads in MiXCR, one entry per CDR3 protein. Counted here are about 810,000 distinct CDR3 sequences, around 36% occurring once; the ten biggest clones make up about an eighth. V was trimmed by 7 bases and J by 2 bases, leaving 11 bases between them. The V gene's germline CDR1 is KGHSH and CDR2 LQKENI. CDR3 length: 13 residues. Material for sequencing was blood. The TCR originated in a man between 18 and 35 years old in good health. The chain is built from TRBV18 and TRBJ1-1; D not resolved. The CDR3 coding sequence is TGTGCCAGCTTCTTTGAGGCAAACACTGAAGCTTTCTTT. This encodes CASFFEANTEAFF. The variable domain in full, with the rest retrieved from reference TRBV18 and TRBJ1-1, is NAGVMQNPRHLVRRRGQEARLRCSPMKGHSHVYWYRQLPEEGLKFMVYLQKENIIDESGMPKERFSAEFPKEGPSILRIQQVVRGDSAAYFCASFFEANTEAFFGQGTRLTVV.